These 9 T cell receptor beta chains share one sample of origin, sequenced in a study of identical twins. In TCRdb, the 5' RACE reads were re-called with MiXCR into one record per CDR3 protein. The sample lists about 530,000 distinct CDR3 sequences, 13% to 15% occurring once. These data were also reused for a study on yellow fever vaccine responses in identical twins.

Input material: CD4+ T cells sorted from blood. These receptors came from a woman aged 18-29 years in good health.

This clonotype was seen many times. The chain carries TRBV4-1 and TRBJ1-1, with unresolved D. The germline gives CDR1 MGHRA, CDR2 YSYEKL. The CDR3 covers 13 residues. Trimming removed 1 base at V and 0 bases at J, with 3 bases between. This chain's CDR3 is CASSQVLNTEAFF. The CDR3 DNA reads as TGCGCCAGCAGCCAAGTTCTGAACACTGAAGCTTTCTTT.

This clonotype was counted between two and nine times. This sequence joins TRBV9 and TRBJ2-1; D is uncertain. This CDR3 spans 13 amino acids. CDR1 is SGDLS, CDR2 YYNGEE, per germline. V lost 2 bases, J lost 8 bases, and 11 bases lay in between. CDR3 in DNA: TGTGCCAGCAGCGTTCAAGGCGGCGATGAGCAGTTCTTC. It specifies CASSVQGGDEQFF.

This clonotype occurred many times. This rearrangement joins TRBV29-1 to TRBJ2-4; D call uncertain. This CDR3 spans 14 amino acids. Trimming removed 6 bases at V and 0 bases at J, with 12 bases between. The germline V gene encodes CDR1 SQVTM and CDR2 ANQGSEA. The CDR3 DNA reads as TGCAGCGTCTCTGGCGGCCTAGCCAAAAACATTCAGTACTTC. This sequence encodes CSVSGGLAKNIQYF.

J is TRBJ2-1 and V is TRBV20-1, with 8 nucleotides matching TRBD1. Germline V lookup: CDR1 DFQATT, CDR2 SNEGSKA (reference sequence). The V segment lost 1 base and the J segment 8 bases; nucleotides outside the gene matches: 4. The CDR3 has 13 residues. The CDR3 here is CSARGPGGHEQFF. CDR3 bases: TGCAGTGCTAGAGGGCCAGGGGGCCATGAGCAGTTCTTC.

This clonotype occurred many times. The chain has TRBV12-3 or TRBV12-4 and TRBJ1-1; 10 positions agree with TRBD1. J gave up 5 bases and V 6 bases, and 3 bases lay outside the gene matches. This CDR3 contains 13 residues. The CDR3 DNA follows: TGTGCCAGCAGCACGGGACAGGGGACTGAAGCTTTCTTT. Translated: CASSTGQGTEAFF.

The chain is built from TRBV12-3 or TRBV12-4 and TRBJ2-3; 11 nucleotides agree with TRBD2. The CDR3 length is 21 residues. V trimming: 4 bases; J trimming: 0 bases; junction bases outside the gene matches: 18. The CDR3 bases are TGTGCCAGCAGTTCCCTCTGGACTAGCGGGTTCTTTCTAACTAGCACAGATACGCAGTATTTT. Translation gives CASSSLWTSGFFLTSTDTQYF.

The rearrangement uses TRBV7-9 and TRBJ1-4; a possible D gene is TRBD1 (5 bases). This CDR3 has 16 residues. The germline CDR1 and CDR2 sequences are SEHNR and FQNEAQ (reference sequence). Trimming shortened V by 5 bases and J by 0 bases, and 13 bases separated the two germline ends. The CDR3 nucleotides are TGTGCCAGCAGCCTCAGACAGTACGCAACTAATGAAAAACTGTTTTTT. Its protein is CASSLRQYATNEKLFF.

This chain uses TRBV5-1 with TRBJ2-7; unclear D gene. The CDR3 contains 16 residues. Looked up from germline, CDR1 is SGHRS and CDR2 is YFSETQ. Trimming shortened V by 2 bases and J by 2 bases, and 17 bases separated the two germline ends. In DNA form, the CDR3 reads TGCGCCAGCAGCTTTTCGGCTCCTCATCCCACCTACGAGCAGTACTTC. Its protein product is CASSFSAPHPTYEQYF.

There are a few counts of this clonotype. The chain uses TRBV7-2 and TRBJ2-1; TRBD2 matches at 9 bases. The CDR3 has 15 amino acids. Germline V gene data show CDR1 as SGHTA and CDR2 as FQGNSA. V shed 1 base, J shed 3 bases, and the junction held 1 base outside the gene matches. CDR3 protein: CASSLVSGSYNEQFF. The DNA for the CDR3 is TGTGCCAGCAGCTTAGTTAGCGGGAGCTACAATGAGCAGTTCTTC.